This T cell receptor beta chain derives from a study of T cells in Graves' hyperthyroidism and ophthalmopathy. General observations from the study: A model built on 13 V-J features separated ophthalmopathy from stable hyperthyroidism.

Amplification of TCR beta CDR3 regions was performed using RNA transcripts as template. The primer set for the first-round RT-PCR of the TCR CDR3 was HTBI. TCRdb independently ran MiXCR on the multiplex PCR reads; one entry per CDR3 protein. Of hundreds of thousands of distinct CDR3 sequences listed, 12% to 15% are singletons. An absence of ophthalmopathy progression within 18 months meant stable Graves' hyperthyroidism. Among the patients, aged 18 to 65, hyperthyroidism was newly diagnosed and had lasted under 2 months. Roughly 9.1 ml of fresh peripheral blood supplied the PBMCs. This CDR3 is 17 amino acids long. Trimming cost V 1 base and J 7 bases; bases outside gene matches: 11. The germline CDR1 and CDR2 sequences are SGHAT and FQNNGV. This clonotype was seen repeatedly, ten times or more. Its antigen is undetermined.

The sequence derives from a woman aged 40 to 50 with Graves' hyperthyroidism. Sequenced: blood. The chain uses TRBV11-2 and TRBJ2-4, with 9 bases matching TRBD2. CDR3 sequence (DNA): TGTGCCAGCAGCTTAGTTCCTAGCGGGGCCACAGGGAACATTCAGTACTTC. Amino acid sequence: CASSLVPSGATGNIQYF.